The rows below give T cell receptor beta chains drawn from one sample of a study of blood T cell repertoires in COVID-19. The data were produced by immunoSEQ multiplex PCR, yet TCRdb's version contains in-frame clones alone and is incomplete. Altogether tens of thousands of clones are present, more than 70% being singletons, with the ten largest covering 7.5% to 8.5%. Sequencing was carried out using peripheral blood. These receptor sequences come from a man in his 60s with active COVID-19. The CDR3 runs from the conserved cysteine through the conserved F or W. A D gene is named only where the DNA matches it firmly. Where a row states a size, it is once, few, many or the class of an expanded clone; other rows omit it.

D gene: NA
V gene: TRBV6-1
clone size: NA
J gene: TRBJ2-2
CDR3 protein: CASSEAHRNTGELFF
CDR3 DNA: TGTGCCAGCAGTGAAGCGCATAGGAACACCGGGGAGCTGTTTTTT

D gene: NA
V gene: TRBV20-1
clone size: NA
J gene: TRBJ2-7
CDR3 protein: CSASGGQSYEQYF
CDR3 DNA: TGCAGTGCTAGTGGCGGACAGTCCTACGAGCAGTACTTC

D gene: TRBD1
V gene: TRBV6-5
clone size: NA
J gene: TRBJ1-4
CDR3 protein: CASRRTGVGEKLFF
CDR3 DNA: TGTGCCAGCAGACGGACAGGGGTCGGGGAAAAACTGTTTTTT

D gene: TRBD1
V gene: TRBV28
clone size: NA
J gene: TRBJ2-7
CDR3 protein: CASTRSPGTGDEQYF
CDR3 DNA: TGTGCCAGCACCCGGAGCCCGGGGACAGGGGATGAGCAGTACTTC

D gene: TRBD1
V gene: TRBV7-9
clone size: NA
J gene: TRBJ2-7
CDR3 protein: CASSLGQGVREQYF
CDR3 DNA: TGTGCCAGCAGCTTGGGACAGGGAGTCCGCGAGCAGTACTTC

D gene: NA
V gene: TRBV4-1
clone size: once
J gene: TRBJ2-7
CDR3 protein: CASSQVEVEPIYEQYF
CDR3 DNA: TGCGCCAGCAGCCAAGTGGAGGTGGAGCCGATATACGAGCAGTACTTC

D gene: TRBD2
V gene: TRBV7-8
clone size: NA
J gene: TRBJ2-1
CDR3 protein: CASSAGLAGAQSSYNEQFF
CDR3 DNA: TGTGCCAGCAGCGCAGGACTAGCGGGAGCCCAGAGCTCCTACAATGAGCAGTTCTTC

D gene: TRBD2
V gene: TRBV2
clone size: NA
J gene: TRBJ2-5
CDR3 protein: CASRPGLARETQYF
CDR3 DNA: TGTGCCAGCAGACCGGGACTAGCGAGGGAGACCCAGTACTTC

D gene: TRBD2
V gene: TRBV2
clone size: NA
J gene: TRBJ2-1
CDR3 protein: CASIPRGGTSTYNEQFF
CDR3 DNA: TGTGCCAGCATCCCTCGGGGGGGCACCTCGACCTACAATGAGCAGTTCTTC

D gene: TRBD2
V gene: TRBV7-9
clone size: NA
J gene: TRBJ2-1
CDR3 protein: CASSPGLNYNEQFF
CDR3 DNA: TGTGCCAGCAGCCCGGGACTAAACTACAATGAGCAGTTCTTC

D gene: NA
V gene: TRBV18
clone size: NA
J gene: TRBJ2-7
CDR3 protein: CASSPTSRSSYEQYF
CDR3 DNA: TGTGCCAGCTCCCCAACTAGCAGGAGCTCCTACGAGCAGTACTTC

D gene: NA
V gene: TRBV6-7
clone size: NA
J gene: TRBJ2-1
CDR3 protein: CASSSPPFGAGTNNEQFF
CDR3 DNA: TGTGCCAGCAGTTCCCCTCCCTTTGGGGCGGGAACCAACAATGAGCAGTTCTTC

D gene: TRBD2
V gene: TRBV9
clone size: NA
J gene: TRBJ2-1
CDR3 protein: CASSVGEGYNEQFF
CDR3 DNA: TGTGCCAGCAGCGTAGGGGAGGGGTACAATGAGCAGTTCTTC

D gene: NA
V gene: TRBV19
clone size: once
J gene: TRBJ2-5
CDR3 protein: CASSISLEGGTQYF
CDR3 DNA: TGTGCCAGTAGTATATCACTAGAGGGCGGGACCCAGTACTTC

D gene: TRBD2
V gene: TRBV29-1
clone size: NA
J gene: TRBJ2-7
CDR3 protein: CSVGGTSGTHYEQYF
CDR3 DNA: TGCAGCGTTGGTGGGACTAGCGGGACTCACTACGAGCAGTACTTC

D gene: NA
V gene: TRBV6-5
clone size: NA
J gene: TRBJ1-2
CDR3 protein: CASSSGGVDPYGYTF
CDR3 DNA: TGTGCCAGCAGCTCCGGGGGGGTGGACCCCTATGGCTACACCTTC

D gene: NA
V gene: TRBV4-1
clone size: NA
J gene: TRBJ1-5
CDR3 protein: CASSQVRGIQPQHF
CDR3 DNA: TGCGCCAGCAGCCAAGTTAGGGGGATTCAGCCCCAGCATTTT

D gene: NA
V gene: TRBV18
clone size: few
J gene: TRBJ1-5
CDR3 protein: CASSQRQASFQPQHF
CDR3 DNA: TGTGCCAGCTCACAAAGACAGGCGTCCTTTCAGCCCCAGCATTTT

D gene: NA
V gene: TRBV30
clone size: NA
J gene: TRBJ2-3
CDR3 protein: CALRGATSTQYF
CDR3 DNA: TGTGCCCTAAGGGGCGCGACCAGTACGCAGTATTTT

D gene: TRBD2
V gene: TRBV11-2
clone size: NA
J gene: TRBJ2-7
CDR3 protein: CASSRLAGGPYEQYF
CDR3 DNA: TGTGCCAGCAGCCGACTAGCGGGAGGCCCCTACGAGCAGTACTTC

D gene: NA
V gene: TRBV3-1/TRBV3-2
clone size: NA
J gene: TRBJ2-7
CDR3 protein: CASSHFFPGHIYEQYF
CDR3 DNA: TGTGCCAGCAGCCACTTCTTCCCGGGACATATCTACGAGCAGTACTTC

D gene: TRBD2
V gene: TRBV2
clone size: NA
J gene: TRBJ2-1
CDR3 protein: CASSGGGNEQFF
CDR3 DNA: TGTGCCAGCAGTGGGGGGGGCAATGAGCAGTTCTTC

D gene: TRBD1
V gene: TRBV24-1
clone size: once
J gene: TRBJ2-1
CDR3 protein: CATSGEQGARSSYNEQFF
CDR3 DNA: TGTGCCACCAGTGGCGAACAGGGGGCGAGGAGCTCCTACAATGAGCAGTTCTTC

D gene: NA
V gene: TRBV29-1
clone size: NA
J gene: TRBJ1-5
CDR3 protein: CSVGANSNQPQHF
CDR3 DNA: TGCAGCGTTGGAGCGAATAGCAATCAGCCCCAGCATTTT

D gene: NA
V gene: TRBV2
clone size: few
J gene: TRBJ2-3
CDR3 protein: CASSTRDTQYF
CDR3 DNA: TGTGCCAGCAGTACCAGGGATACGCAGTATTTT

D gene: NA
V gene: TRBV18
clone size: NA
J gene: TRBJ1-4
CDR3 protein: CASSPGRMNEKLFF
CDR3 DNA: TGTGCCAGCTCACCAGGCCGAATGAATGAAAAACTGTTTTTT

D gene: NA
V gene: TRBV5-4
clone size: NA
J gene: TRBJ1-1
CDR3 protein: CASSLGAETLAKAFF
CDR3 DNA: TGTGCCAGCAGCTTAGGGGCCGAGACATTGGCGAAAGCTTTCTTT

D gene: NA
V gene: TRBV6-5
clone size: NA
J gene: TRBJ2-7
CDR3 protein: CASSYGGASGIREQYF
CDR3 DNA: TGTGCCAGCAGTTACGGGGGGGCTAGCGGAATACGGGAGCAGTACTTC

D gene: NA
V gene: TRBV7-9
clone size: NA
J gene: TRBJ1-6
CDR3 protein: CASSFEGNSPLHF
CDR3 DNA: TGTGCCAGCAGCTTTGAGGGAAATTCACCCCTCCACTTT

D gene: NA
V gene: TRBV30
clone size: NA
J gene: TRBJ2-7
CDR3 protein: CAWTGGASDSYEQYF
CDR3 DNA: TGTGCCTGGACTGGGGGGGCTAGCGACTCCTACGAGCAGTACTTC

D gene: TRBD1
V gene: TRBV9
clone size: NA
J gene: TRBJ2-7
CDR3 protein: CASSPGQAGEQYF
CDR3 DNA: TGTGCCAGCAGCCCGGGACAGGCGGGCGAGCAGTACTTC

D gene: NA
V gene: TRBV27
clone size: NA
J gene: TRBJ1-2
CDR3 protein: CASSLWQGTGGYTF
CDR3 DNA: TGTGCCAGCAGTTTATGGCAGGGTACGGGTGGCTACACCTTC

D gene: TRBD2
V gene: TRBV7-3
clone size: NA
J gene: TRBJ2-2
CDR3 protein: CASSSGLAGGTGELFF
CDR3 DNA: TGTGCCAGCAGCTCCGGACTAGCGGGAGGGACCGGGGAGCTGTTTTTT

D gene: NA
V gene: TRBV2
clone size: NA
J gene: TRBJ1-5
CDR3 protein: CAGRTQQHQPQHF
CDR3 DNA: TGTGCCGGACGGACACAACAACATCAGCCCCAGCATTTT

D gene: NA
V gene: TRBV6-2/TRBV6-3
clone size: NA
J gene: TRBJ2-3
CDR3 protein: CASSYGDSTTDTQYF
CDR3 DNA: TGTGCCAGCAGTTACGGGGACTCCACCACAGATACGCAGTATTTT

D gene: TRBD2
V gene: TRBV5-1
clone size: NA
J gene: TRBJ2-7
CDR3 protein: CASSLAISVFGTSGIHLGNEQYF
CDR3 DNA: TGCGCCAGCAGCTTGGCCATTTCTGTATTCGGGACTAGCGGGATCCACCTAGGAAACGAGCAGTACTTC

D gene: NA
V gene: TRBV18
clone size: NA
J gene: TRBJ1-6
CDR3 protein: CASSNRESSYNSPLHF
CDR3 DNA: TGTGCCAGCTCAAACAGGGAAAGCTCCTATAATTCACCCCTCCACTTT

D gene: TRBD2
V gene: TRBV11-2
clone size: NA
J gene: TRBJ2-5
CDR3 protein: CASSLDLLAGPQYF
CDR3 DNA: TGTGCCAGCAGCTTAGATTTGCTAGCGGGCCCACAGTACTTC

D gene: NA
V gene: TRBV21-1
clone size: NA
J gene: TRBJ2-3
CDR3 protein: CASSYSGLDTQYF
CDR3 DNA: TGTGCCAGCAGCTACTCAGGGCTAGATACGCAGTATTTT

D gene: TRBD1
V gene: TRBV2
clone size: few
J gene: TRBJ2-5
CDR3 protein: CASSPDRAETQYF
CDR3 DNA: TGTGCCAGCAGCCCGGACAGGGCGGAGACCCAGTACTTC

D gene: NA
V gene: TRBV7-9
clone size: NA
J gene: TRBJ1-2
CDR3 protein: CASSFEEGGYTF
CDR3 DNA: TGTGCCAGCAGCTTCGAAGAGGGTGGCTACACCTTC

D gene: TRBD1
V gene: TRBV3-1/TRBV3-2
clone size: NA
J gene: TRBJ1-1
CDR3 protein: CASSLGTGVTEAFF
CDR3 DNA: TGTGCCAGCAGCCTCGGGACAGGGGTGACTGAAGCTTTCTTT

D gene: TRBD2
V gene: TRBV6-4
clone size: NA
J gene: TRBJ2-3
CDR3 protein: CASSHGGLAGGPDTQYF
CDR3 DNA: TGTGCCAGCAGCCACGGGGGGCTAGCGGGGGGCCCAGATACGCAGTATTTT

D gene: NA
V gene: TRBV7-2
clone size: NA
J gene: TRBJ2-7
CDR3 protein: CASSLRSPGVHEQYF
CDR3 DNA: TGTGCCAGCAGCTTAAGGTCCCCAGGGGTCCACGAGCAGTACTTC

D gene: NA
V gene: TRBV7-2
clone size: NA
J gene: TRBJ2-1
CDR3 protein: CASSLPGRQARFF
CDR3 DNA: TGTGCCAGCAGCCTCCCTGGTCGCCAAGCCCGGTTCTTC

D gene: NA
V gene: TRBV15
clone size: NA
J gene: TRBJ2-2
CDR3 protein: CATSRLQTGSNTGELFF
CDR3 DNA: TGTGCCACCAGCCGACTCCAGACAGGATCGAACACCGGGGAGCTGTTTTTT

D gene: TRBD1
V gene: TRBV3-1/TRBV3-2
clone size: NA
J gene: TRBJ1-2
CDR3 protein: CASSQKQEGAGGYTF
CDR3 DNA: TGTGCCAGCAGCCAAAAACAGGAGGGGGCGGGTGGCTACACCTTC

D gene: NA
V gene: TRBV3-1/TRBV3-2
clone size: NA
J gene: TRBJ2-1
CDR3 protein: CASSQEGGGYNEQFF
CDR3 DNA: TGTGCCAGCAGCCAAGAGGGAGGTGGCTACAATGAGCAGTTCTTC

D gene: TRBD1
V gene: TRBV3-1/TRBV3-2
clone size: once
J gene: TRBJ1-3
CDR3 protein: CASSPDRGNIGNTIYF
CDR3 DNA: TGTGCCAGCAGCCCGGACAGGGGGAATATTGGAAACACCATATATTTT

D gene: NA
V gene: TRBV19
clone size: few
J gene: TRBJ1-3
CDR3 protein: CASTGFSGNTIYF
CDR3 DNA: TGTGCCAGCACAGGATTCTCTGGAAACACCATATATTTT

D gene: NA
V gene: TRBV7-2
clone size: NA
J gene: TRBJ1-5
CDR3 protein: CASSLEARGQPQHF
CDR3 DNA: TGTGCCAGCAGCTTAGAGGCCCGAGGTCAGCCCCAGCATTTT

D gene: NA
V gene: TRBV30
clone size: NA
J gene: TRBJ1-4
CDR3 protein: CASDSFEKLFF
CDR3 DNA: TGTGCCTCTGACAGTTTTGAAAAACTGTTTTTT

D gene: NA
V gene: TRBV4-1
clone size: once
J gene: TRBJ2-1
CDR3 protein: CASSQEGRTTYNEQFF
CDR3 DNA: TGCGCCAGCAGCCAAGAAGGTAGGACTACCTACAATGAGCAGTTCTTC

D gene: NA
V gene: TRBV3-1/TRBV3-2
clone size: NA
J gene: TRBJ1-1
CDR3 protein: CASSQVNRLPEAFF
CDR3 DNA: TGTGCCAGCAGCCAGGTCAATAGACTGCCTGAAGCTTTCTTT

D gene: NA
V gene: TRBV6-5
clone size: NA
J gene: TRBJ2-7
CDR3 protein: CASSYRRRTSYEQYF
CDR3 DNA: TGTGCCAGCAGTTACCGTCGCAGAACCTCCTACGAGCAGTACTTC

D gene: TRBD2
V gene: TRBV3-1/TRBV3-2
clone size: once
J gene: TRBJ2-3
CDR3 protein: CASSPWTSGDQDTQYF
CDR3 DNA: TGTGCCAGCAGCCCCTGGACTAGCGGAGACCAAGATACGCAGTATTTT

D gene: NA
V gene: TRBV3-1/TRBV3-2
clone size: NA
J gene: TRBJ1-2
CDR3 protein: CASSLRENYGYTF
CDR3 DNA: TGTGCCAGCAGCCTCAGGGAAAACTATGGCTACACCTTC

D gene: NA
V gene: TRBV5-8
clone size: NA
J gene: TRBJ2-1
CDR3 protein: CASSLGTTLGNEQFF
CDR3 DNA: TGTGCCAGCAGCTTGGGGACTACCTTGGGGAATGAGCAGTTCTTC

D gene: NA
V gene: TRBV6-5
clone size: NA
J gene: TRBJ1-2
CDR3 protein: CASSPEANYGYTF
CDR3 DNA: TGTGCCAGCAGTCCCGAGGCTAACTATGGCTACACCTTC